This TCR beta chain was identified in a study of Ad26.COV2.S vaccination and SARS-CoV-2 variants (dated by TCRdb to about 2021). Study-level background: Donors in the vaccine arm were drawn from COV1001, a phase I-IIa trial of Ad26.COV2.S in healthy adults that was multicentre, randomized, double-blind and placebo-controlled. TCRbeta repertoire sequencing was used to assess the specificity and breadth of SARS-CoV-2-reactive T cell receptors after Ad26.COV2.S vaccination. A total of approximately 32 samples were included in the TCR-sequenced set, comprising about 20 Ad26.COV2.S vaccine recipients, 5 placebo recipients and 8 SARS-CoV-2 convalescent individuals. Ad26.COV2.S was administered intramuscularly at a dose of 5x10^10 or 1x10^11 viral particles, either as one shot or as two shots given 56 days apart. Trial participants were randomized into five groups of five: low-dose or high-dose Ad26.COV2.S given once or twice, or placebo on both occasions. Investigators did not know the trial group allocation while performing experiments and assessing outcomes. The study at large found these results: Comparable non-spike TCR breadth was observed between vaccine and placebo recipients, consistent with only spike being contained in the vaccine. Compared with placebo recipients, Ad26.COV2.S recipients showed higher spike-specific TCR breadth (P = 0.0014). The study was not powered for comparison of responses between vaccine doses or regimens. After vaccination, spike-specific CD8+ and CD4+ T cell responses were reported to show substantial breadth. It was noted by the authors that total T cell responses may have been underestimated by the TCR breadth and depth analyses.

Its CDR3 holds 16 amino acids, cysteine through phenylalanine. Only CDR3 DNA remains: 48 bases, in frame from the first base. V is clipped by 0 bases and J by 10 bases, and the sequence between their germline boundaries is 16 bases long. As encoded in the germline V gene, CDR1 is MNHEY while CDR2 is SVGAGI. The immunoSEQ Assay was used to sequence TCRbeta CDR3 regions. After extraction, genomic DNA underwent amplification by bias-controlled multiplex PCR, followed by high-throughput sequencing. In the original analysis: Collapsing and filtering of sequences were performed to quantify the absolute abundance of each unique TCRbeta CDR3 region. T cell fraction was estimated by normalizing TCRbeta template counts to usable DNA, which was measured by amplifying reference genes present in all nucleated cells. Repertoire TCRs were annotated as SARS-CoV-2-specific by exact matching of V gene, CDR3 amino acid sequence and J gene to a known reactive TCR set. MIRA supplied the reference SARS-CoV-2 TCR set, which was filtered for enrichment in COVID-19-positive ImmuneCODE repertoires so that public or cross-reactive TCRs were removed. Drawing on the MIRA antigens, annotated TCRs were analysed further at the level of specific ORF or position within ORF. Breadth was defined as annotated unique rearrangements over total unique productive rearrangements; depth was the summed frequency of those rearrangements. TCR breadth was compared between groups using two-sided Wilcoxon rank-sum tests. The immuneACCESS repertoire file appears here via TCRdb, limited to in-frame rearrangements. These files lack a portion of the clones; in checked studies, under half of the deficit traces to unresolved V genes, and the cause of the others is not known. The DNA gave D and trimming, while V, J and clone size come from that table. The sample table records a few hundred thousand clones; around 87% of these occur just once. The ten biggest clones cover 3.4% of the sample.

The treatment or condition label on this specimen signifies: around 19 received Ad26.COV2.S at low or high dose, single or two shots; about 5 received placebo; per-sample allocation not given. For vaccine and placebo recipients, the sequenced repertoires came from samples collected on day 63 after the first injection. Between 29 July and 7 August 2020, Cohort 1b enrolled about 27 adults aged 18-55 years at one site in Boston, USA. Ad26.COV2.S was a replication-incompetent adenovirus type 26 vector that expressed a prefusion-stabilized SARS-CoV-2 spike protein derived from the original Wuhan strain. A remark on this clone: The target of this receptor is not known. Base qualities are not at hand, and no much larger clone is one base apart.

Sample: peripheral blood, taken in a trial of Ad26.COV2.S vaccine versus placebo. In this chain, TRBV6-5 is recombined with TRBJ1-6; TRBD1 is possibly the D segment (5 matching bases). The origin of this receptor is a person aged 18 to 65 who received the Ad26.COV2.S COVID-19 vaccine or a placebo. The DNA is TGTGCCAGCAGTTACTCTGCCGGGGGTGTTGGCTCACCCCTCCACTTT. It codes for CASSYSAGGVGSPLHF.